The source of this T cell receptor (beta chain) is a study of T-cell memory formation after mild COVID-19. Study overall: TCR clusters largely stayed donor specific. The study, taken as a whole, reports: Some clones that responded turned up in pre-infection memory, which suggests that cross-reactive memory joined in.

Per the germline V gene, CDR1 is ENHRY and CDR2 is SYGVKD. With V trimmed by 6 bases and J by 1 base, 4 bases remained unmatched. This CDR3 spans 14 amino acids. This clonotype was counted a few times. Its antigen is still unknown. The 5'RACE method, run with constant-segment primers, produced TCR alpha and TCR beta cDNA libraries (carrying sample barcodes and UMIs). From the 5' RACE reads, TCRdb called clonotypes with MiXCR, one entry per CDR3 protein. Here the sample spans 250,000 to 400,000 distinct CDR3 sequences, roughly an eighth being singletons. The receptor was isolated from a man between 18 and 35 years old who had mild COVID-19 (a few samples of this study predate the infection). Cell type and time point are not known. The chain joins TRBV10-3 to TRBJ2-5, with TRBD2 identical over 8 bases. Material: PBMCs or a T cell subset sorted from them (not recorded which). Here the CDR3 reads CAISPGGPQETQYF. The DNA of the CDR3 is TGTGCCATCAGCCCGGGGGGGCCCCAAGAGACCCAGTACTTC.